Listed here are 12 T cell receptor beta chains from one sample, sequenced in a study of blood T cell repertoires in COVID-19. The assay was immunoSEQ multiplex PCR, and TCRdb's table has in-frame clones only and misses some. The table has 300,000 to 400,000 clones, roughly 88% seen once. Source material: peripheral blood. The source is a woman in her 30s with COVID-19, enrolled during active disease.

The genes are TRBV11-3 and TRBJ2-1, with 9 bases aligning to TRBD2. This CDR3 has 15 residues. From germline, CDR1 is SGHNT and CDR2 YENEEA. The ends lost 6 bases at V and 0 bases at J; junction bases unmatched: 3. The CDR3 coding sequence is TGTGCCAGCAGTCAGCGGGAGGTCTCCTACAATGAGCAGTTCTTC. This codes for CASSQREVSYNEQFF.

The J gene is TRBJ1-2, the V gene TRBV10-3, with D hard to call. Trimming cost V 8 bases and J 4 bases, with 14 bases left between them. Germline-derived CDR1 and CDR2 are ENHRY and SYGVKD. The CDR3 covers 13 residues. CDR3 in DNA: TGTGCCATCTTTGCGGGGAATGGCTATGGCTACACCTTC. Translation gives CAIFAGNGYGYTF.

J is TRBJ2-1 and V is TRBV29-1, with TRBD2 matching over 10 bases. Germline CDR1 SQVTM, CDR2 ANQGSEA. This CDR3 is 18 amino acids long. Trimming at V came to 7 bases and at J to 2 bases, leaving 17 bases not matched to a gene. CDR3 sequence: CSALRDTSGVMAYNEQFF. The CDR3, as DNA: TGCAGCGCCCTCCGCGATACTAGCGGGGTGATGGCCTACAATGAGCAGTTCTTC.

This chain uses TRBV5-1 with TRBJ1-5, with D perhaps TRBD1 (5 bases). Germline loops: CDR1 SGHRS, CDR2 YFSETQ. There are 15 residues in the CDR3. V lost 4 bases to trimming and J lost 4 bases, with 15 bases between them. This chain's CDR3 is CASSPLGDQNQPQHF. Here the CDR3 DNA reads TGCGCCAGCAGCCCGTTAGGGGATCAGAATCAGCCCCAGCATTTT.

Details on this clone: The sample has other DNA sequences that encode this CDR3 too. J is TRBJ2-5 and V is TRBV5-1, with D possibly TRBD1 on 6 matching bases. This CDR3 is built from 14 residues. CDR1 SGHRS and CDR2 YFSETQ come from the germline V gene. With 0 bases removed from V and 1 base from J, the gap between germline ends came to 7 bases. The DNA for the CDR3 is TGCGCCAGCAGCTTGGGGACAGCCCAAGAGACCCAGTACTTC. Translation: CASSLGTAQETQYF.

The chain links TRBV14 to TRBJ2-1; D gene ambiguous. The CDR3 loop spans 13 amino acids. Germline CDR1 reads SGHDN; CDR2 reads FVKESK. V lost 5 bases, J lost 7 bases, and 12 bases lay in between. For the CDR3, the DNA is TGTGCCAGCAGCTTCCGGAGTGCGAATGAGCAGTTCTTC. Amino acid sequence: CASSFRSANEQFF.

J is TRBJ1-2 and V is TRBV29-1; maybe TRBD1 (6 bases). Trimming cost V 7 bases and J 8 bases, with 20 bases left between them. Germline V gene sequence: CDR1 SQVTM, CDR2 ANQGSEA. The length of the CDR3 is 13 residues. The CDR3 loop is CSAQDRQGTGYTF. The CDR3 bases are TGCAGCGCCCAAGATCGTCAGGGGACCGGCTACACCTTC.

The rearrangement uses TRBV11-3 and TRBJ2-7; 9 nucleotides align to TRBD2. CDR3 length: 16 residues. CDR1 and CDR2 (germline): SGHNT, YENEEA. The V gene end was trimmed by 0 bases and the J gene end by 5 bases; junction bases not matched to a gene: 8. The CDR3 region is CASSLEASGIGNEQYF. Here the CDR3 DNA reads TGTGCCAGCAGCTTAGAGGCTAGCGGGATAGGGAACGAGCAGTACTTC.

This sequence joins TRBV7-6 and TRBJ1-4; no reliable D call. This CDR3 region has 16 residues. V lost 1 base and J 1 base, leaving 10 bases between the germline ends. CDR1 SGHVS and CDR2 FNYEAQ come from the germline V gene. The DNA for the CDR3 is TGTGCCAGCAGCTTAGAACGGGGAATAACTAATGAAAAACTGTTTTTT. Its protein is CASSLERGITNEKLFF.

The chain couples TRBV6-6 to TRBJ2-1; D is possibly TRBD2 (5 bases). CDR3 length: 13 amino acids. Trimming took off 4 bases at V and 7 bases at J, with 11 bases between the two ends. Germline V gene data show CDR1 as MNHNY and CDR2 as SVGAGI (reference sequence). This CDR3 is CASSSQWTNEQFF. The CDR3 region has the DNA TGTGCCAGCAGTTCCCAATGGACTAATGAGCAGTTCTTC.

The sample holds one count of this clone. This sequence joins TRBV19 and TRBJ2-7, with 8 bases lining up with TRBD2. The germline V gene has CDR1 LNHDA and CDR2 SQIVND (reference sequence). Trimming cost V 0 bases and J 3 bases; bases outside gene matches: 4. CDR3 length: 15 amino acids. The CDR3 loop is CASSIDLGLVYEQYF. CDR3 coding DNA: TGTGCCAGTAGTATAGATCTGGGACTAGTCTACGAGCAGTACTTC. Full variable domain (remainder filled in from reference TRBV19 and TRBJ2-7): DGGITQSPKYLFRKEGQNVTLSCEQNLNHDAMYWYRQDPGQGLRLIYYSQIVNDFQKGDIAEGYSVSREKKESFPLTVTSAQKNPTAFYLCASSIDLGLVYEQYFGPGTRLTVT.

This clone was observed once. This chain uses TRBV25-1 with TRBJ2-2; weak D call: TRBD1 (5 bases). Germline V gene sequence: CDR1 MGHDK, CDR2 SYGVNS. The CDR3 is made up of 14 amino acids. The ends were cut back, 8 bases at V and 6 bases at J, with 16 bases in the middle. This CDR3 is CASAKYQGPGELFF. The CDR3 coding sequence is TGTGCCAGCGCGAAATATCAGGGCCCCGGGGAGCTGTTTTTT.